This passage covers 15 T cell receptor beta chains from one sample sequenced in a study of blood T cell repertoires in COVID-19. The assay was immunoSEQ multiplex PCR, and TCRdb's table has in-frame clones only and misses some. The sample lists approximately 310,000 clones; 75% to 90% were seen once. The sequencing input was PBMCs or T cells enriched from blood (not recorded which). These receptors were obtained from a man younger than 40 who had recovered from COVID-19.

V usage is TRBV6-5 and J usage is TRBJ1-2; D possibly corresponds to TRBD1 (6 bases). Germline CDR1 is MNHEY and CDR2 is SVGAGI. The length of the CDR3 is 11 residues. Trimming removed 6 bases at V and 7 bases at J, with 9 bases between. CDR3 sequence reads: CASRTGRGYTF. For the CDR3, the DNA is TGTGCCAGCAGAACAGGGCGTGGCTACACCTTC.

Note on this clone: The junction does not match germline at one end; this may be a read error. CDR3 bases: TGTGCTAGCAGCTTAGCGGTGGCGACGGAGGCGGAGACCCAGTACTTC. It translates to CASSLAVATEAETQYF. The chain is built from TRBV7-7 and TRBJ2-5, with TRBD2 as a possible D gene (6 bases). CDR1 is SSHAT and CDR2 is FNYEAQ in the germline V gene (reference sequence). CDR3 length: 16 residues. Looking up the rest from reference TRBV7-7 and TRBJ2-5 gives the full variable domain: GAGVSQSPRYKVTKRGQDVTLRCDPISSHATLYWYQQALGQGPEFLTYFNYEAQPDKSGLPSDRFSAERPEGSISTLTIQRTEQRDSAMYRCASSLAVATEAETQYFGPGTRLLVL.

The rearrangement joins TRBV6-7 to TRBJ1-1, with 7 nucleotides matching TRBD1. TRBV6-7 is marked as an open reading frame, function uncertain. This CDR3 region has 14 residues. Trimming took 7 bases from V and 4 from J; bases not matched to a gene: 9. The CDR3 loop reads CASTQTGMFTEAFF. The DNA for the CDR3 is TGTGCCAGCACCCAGACAGGGATGTTCACTGAAGCTTTCTTT.

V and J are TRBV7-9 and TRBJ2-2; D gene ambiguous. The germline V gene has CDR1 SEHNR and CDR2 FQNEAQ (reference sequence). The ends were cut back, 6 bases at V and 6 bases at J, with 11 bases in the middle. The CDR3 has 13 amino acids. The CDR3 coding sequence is TGTGCCAGCAGGTCGACCCGGGCCGGGGAGCTGTTTTTT. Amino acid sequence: CASRSTRAGELFF.

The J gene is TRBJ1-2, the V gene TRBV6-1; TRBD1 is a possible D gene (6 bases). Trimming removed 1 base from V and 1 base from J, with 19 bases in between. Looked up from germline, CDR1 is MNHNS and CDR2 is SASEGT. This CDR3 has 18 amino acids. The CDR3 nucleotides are TGTGCCAGCAGTGAAGGGCCCCGGCGGGGGCGAGTTAACTATGGCTACACCTTC. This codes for CASSEGPRRGRVNYGYTF.

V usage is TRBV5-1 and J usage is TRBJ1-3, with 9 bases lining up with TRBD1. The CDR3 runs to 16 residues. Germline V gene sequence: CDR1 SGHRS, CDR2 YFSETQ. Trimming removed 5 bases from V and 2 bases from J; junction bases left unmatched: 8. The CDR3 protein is CASSKTGGPTGNTIYF. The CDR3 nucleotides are TGCGCCAGCAGTAAAACAGGGGGCCCGACTGGAAACACCATATATTTT.

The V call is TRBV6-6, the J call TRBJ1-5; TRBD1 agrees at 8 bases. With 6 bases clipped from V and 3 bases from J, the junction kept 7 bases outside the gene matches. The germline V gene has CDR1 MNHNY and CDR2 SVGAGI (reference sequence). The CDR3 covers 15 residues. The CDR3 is CASRPRTGFNQPQHF. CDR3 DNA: TGTGCCAGCAGACCCCGGACAGGGTTCAATCAGCCCCAGCATTTT.

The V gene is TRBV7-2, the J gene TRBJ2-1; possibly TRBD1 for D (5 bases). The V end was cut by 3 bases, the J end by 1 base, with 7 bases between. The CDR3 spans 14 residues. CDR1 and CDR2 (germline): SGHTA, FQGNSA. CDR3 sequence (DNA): TGTGCCAGCAGCTTCGACAGTTCCTACAATGAGCAGTTCTTC. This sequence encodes CASSFDSSYNEQFF.

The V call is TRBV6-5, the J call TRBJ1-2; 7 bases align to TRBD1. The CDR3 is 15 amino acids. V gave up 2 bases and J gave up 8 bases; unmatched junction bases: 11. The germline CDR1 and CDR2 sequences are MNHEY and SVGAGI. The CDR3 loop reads CASSYTSGTAFGYTF. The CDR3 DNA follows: TGTGCCAGCAGTTACACCTCCGGGACAGCGTTCGGCTACACCTTC.

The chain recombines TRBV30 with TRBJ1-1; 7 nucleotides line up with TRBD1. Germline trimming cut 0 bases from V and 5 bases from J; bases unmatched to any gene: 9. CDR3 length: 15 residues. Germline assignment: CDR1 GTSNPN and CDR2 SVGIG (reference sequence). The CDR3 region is CAWSVRNRGFTEAFF. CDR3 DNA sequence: TGTGCCTGGAGTGTACGTAACAGGGGATTTACTGAAGCTTTCTTT. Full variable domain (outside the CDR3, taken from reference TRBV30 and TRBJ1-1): SQTIHQWPATLVQPVGSPLSLECTVEGTSNPNLYWYRQAAGRGLQLLFYSVGIGQISSEVPQNLSASRPQDRQFILSSKKLLLSDSGFYLCAWSVRNRGFTEAFFGQGTRLTVV.

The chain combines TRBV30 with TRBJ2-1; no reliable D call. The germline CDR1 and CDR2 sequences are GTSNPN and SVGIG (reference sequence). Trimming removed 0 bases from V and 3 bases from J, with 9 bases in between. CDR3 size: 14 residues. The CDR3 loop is CAWSVLKNYNEQFF. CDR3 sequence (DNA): TGTGCCTGGAGTGTACTCAAAAACTACAATGAGCAGTTCTTC.

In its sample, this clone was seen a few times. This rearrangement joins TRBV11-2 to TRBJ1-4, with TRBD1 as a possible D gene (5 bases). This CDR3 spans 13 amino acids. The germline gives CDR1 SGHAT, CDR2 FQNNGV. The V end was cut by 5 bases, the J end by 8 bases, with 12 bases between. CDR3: CASSPGTDEKLFF. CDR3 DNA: TGTGCCAGCAGCCCTGGGACTGACGAAAAACTGTTTTTT.

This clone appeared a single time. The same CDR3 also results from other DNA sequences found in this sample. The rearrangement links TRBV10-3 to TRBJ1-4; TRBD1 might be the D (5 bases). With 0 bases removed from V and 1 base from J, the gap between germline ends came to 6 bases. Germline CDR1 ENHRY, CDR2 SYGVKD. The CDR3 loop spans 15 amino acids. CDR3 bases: TGTGCCATCAGTGAGTCCGGGGGAACTAATGAAAAACTGTTTTTT. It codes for CAISESGGTNEKLFF.

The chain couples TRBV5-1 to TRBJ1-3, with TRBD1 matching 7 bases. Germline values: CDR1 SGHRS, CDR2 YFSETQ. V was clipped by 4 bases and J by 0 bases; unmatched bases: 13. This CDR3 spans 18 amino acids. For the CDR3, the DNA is TGCGCCAGCAGCACCGGACAGGATCCAACCCTCTCTGGAAACACCATATATTTT. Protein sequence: CASSTGQDPTLSGNTIYF.

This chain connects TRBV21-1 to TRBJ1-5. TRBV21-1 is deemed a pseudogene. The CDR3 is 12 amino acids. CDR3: CASSKAAGAQHF. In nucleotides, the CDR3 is TGTGCCAGCAGCAAAGCGGCGGGAGCCCAGCATTTT.